This TCR beta chain came from a study of patients and donors after allogeneic stem cell transplantation. TCRdb called the RT-PCR reads again in MiXCR, with one record for every CDR3 protein. The sample has about 74,000 distinct CDR3 sequences, more than 25% seen once. The trim removed 2 bases at V and 5 bases at J, leaving 7 bases unmatched. This CDR3 comprises 16 residues. The germline V gene has CDR1 LGHNA and CDR2 YNFKEQ. This chain uses TRBV4-2 with TRBJ2-1; 9 bases are shared with TRBD2. Input material: blood, either unsorted or a sorted T cell fraction (not recorded which). This TCR was sampled from a human donor who was either an allogeneic HSCT recipient or a stem cell or donor lymphocyte infusion donor (not recorded which). It is not recorded whose cells these are; they may come from a transplant donor. CDR3 coding DNA: TGTGCCAGCAGCCAAAAGGGACTAGCAGTAAACAATGAGCAGTTCTTC. Translating gives CASSQKGLAVNNEQFF.